The sequence of this T cell receptor (beta chain) was determined in a study of Ad26.COV2.S vaccination and SARS-CoV-2 variants. In the study overall: Once, or twice with 56 days between doses, Ad26.COV2.S was given intramuscularly. Study-level results: Breadth and depth estimates from TCRs may understate total T cell responses.

For this clone: Its antigen is unidentified.

Assay: immunoSEQ multiplex PCR; the TCRdb copy retains only in-frame clones and omits some. The sample holds approximately 300,000 clones, around four fifths seen once. The CDR3 consists of 18 residues. Germline V gives CDR1 MNHEY, CDR2 SMNVEV (reference sequence). Trimming took 0 bases from V and 3 from J, leaving 21 bases between them. Treatment of the sample: 15 to 20 received Ad26.COV2.S at low or high dose, single or two shots; several received placebo; per-sample allocation not given. Each sample was drawn 63 days after the first injection (of vaccine or placebo). This receptor was taken from a person between 18 and 59 years old who received the Ad26.COV2.S COVID-19 vaccine or a placebo. Sequenced material: peripheral blood, taken in a trial of Ad26.COV2.S vaccine versus placebo. The chain has TRBV27 and TRBJ2-7; the D gene is possibly TRBD2 (6 bases). The CDR3 loop is CASSLSWTPAGNLYEQYF. CDR3 in DNA: TGTGCCAGCAGTTTATCGTGGACGCCAGCGGGTAATCTCTACGAGCAGTACTTC.